The rows below give T cell receptor beta chains drawn from one sample of a study of cytomegalovirus exposure and HLA in healthy donors. Some clones are missing from TCRdb's copy, which holds only in-frame ones; the method was immunoSEQ multiplex PCR. The sample lists over 200,000 clones, almost 90% occurring once. The source material was PBMCs. These receptors originate from a woman between 18 and 29 years old in good health and CMV-seronegative. CDR3s include the opening cysteine and the closing phenylalanine or tryptophan. The order of the fields is V gene, D gene, J gene, clone size, CDR3 protein, CDR3 DNA. The D gene is left open where the match is weak. Expanded clones are given a class, and other clones once, few, many or no size at all.

>TRBV14|NA|TRBJ2-2|NA
CASSQDRLLHTGELFF
TGTGCCAGCAGCCAAGATCGCCTATTACACACCGGGGAGCTGTTTTTT
>TRBV11-3|TRBD1|TRBJ2-2|NA
CASSPQGDTGELFF
TGTGCCAGCAGCCCCCAGGGGGACACCGGGGAGCTGTTTTTT
>TRBV28|NA|TRBJ2-7|NA
CASSNSDSYEQYF
TGTGCCAGCAGTAACAGTGACTCCTACGAGCAGTACTTC
>TRBV27|TRBD2|TRBJ2-1|NA
CASSITSGGVYEQFF
TGTGCCAGCAGTATCACTAGCGGGGGTGTGTATGAGCAGTTCTTC
>TRBV6-4|TRBD2|TRBJ2-3|NA
CASSDSSGGSTDTQYF
TGTGCCAGCAGTGACTCTAGCGGGGGGAGCACAGATACGCAGTATTTT
>TRBV19|TRBD1|TRBJ1-5|NA
CASTAGQGPNQPQHF
TGTGCCAGCACTGCGGGACAGGGCCCTAATCAGCCCCAGCATTTT
>TRBV28|TRBD2|TRBJ2-7|NA
CASTTLSGGTQYF
TGTGCCAGCACTACATTGTCGGGGGGAACTCAGTACTTC
>TRBV7-9|NA|TRBJ1-2|NA
CASSLTQSYYGYTF
TGTGCCAGCAGCTTAACACAATCTTACTATGGCTACACCTTC
>TRBV4-1|TRBD1|TRBJ2-5|once
CASSPMTGDQTQYF
TGCGCCAGCAGCCCCATGACAGGGGATCAGACCCAGTACTTC
>TRBV7-2|TRBD1|TRBJ2-5|once
CASSPGQRLQETQYF
TGTGCCAGCAGCCCGGGACAGAGACTACAAGAGACCCAGTACTTC
>TRBV7-2|TRBD2|TRBJ2-1|NA
CASSPRTSFNEQFF
TGTGCCAGCAGCCCTCGGACTAGTTTTAATGAGCAGTTCTTC
>TRBV28|NA|TRBJ1-2|NA
CASSFSPAAWTVQGYGYTF
TGTGCCAGCAGTTTTTCGCCCGCCGCTTGGACAGTCCAGGGGTATGGCTACACCTTC
>TRBV4-1|TRBD1|TRBJ2-3|NA
CASSFRTGPSTDTQYF
TGCGCCAGCAGCTTTCGGACAGGTCCTAGCACAGATACGCAGTATTTT
>TRBV6-1|NA|TRBJ1-5|NA
CASSLSRGSNQPQHF
TGTGCCAGCAGCCTAAGTAGGGGTAGCAATCAGCCCCAGCATTTT
>TRBV19|NA|TRBJ1-2|NA
CASSTRQAPSYTF
TGTGCCAGTAGTACAAGACAGGCCCCCAGCTACACCTTC